A selection of T cell receptor beta chains follows, all from one sample in a study of CD8 T cells in Susac syndrome. Each CDR3 protein is one row after TCRdb ran MiXCR on the immunoSEQ multiplex PCR reads. The data contain about 190,000 distinct CDR3 sequences, 93% of them seen just once; the ten biggest clones take up approximately 0.098%. The specimen was CD4+ T cells from PBMCs. The source is a human donor in good health. CDR3s include the opening cysteine and the closing phenylalanine or tryptophan. D genes are given only for firm matches. Not every row has a clone size; where given, it reads once, few, many or a size class.

d_call	j_call	clone_size	v_call	cdr3_aa	cdr3_nt
TRBD1	TRBJ2-1	-	TRBV11-3	CASSLTGTASYNEQFF	TGTGCCAGCAGCCTGACCGGGACAGCATCCTACAATGAGCAGTTCTTC
-	TRBJ1-5	-	TRBV11-1	CASSCRQPQHF	TGTGCCAGCAGCTGCAGACAGCCCCAGCATTTT
TRBD2	TRBJ2-3	-	TRBV12-3/TRBV12-4	CASSSRRGESDTQYF	TGTGCCAGCAGTTCTCGTCGGGGGGAGTCAGATACGCAGTATTTT
-	TRBJ1-4	-	TRBV14	CASSQGRPKEKLFF	TGTGCCAGCAGCCAAGGGCGGCCGAAGGAAAAACTGTTTTTT
TRBD1	TRBJ2-2	-	TRBV12-3/TRBV12-4	CASSLRTGGNTGELFF	TGTGCCAGCAGTCTAAGGACAGGGGGCAACACCGGGGAGCTGTTTTTT
TRBD1	TRBJ1-5	once	TRBV2	CASSEPGQGNQPQHF	TGTGCCAGCAGTGAACCCGGACAGGGAAATCAGCCCCAGCATTTT
-	TRBJ1-2	once	TRBV29-1	CSVEGYGYGYTF	TGCAGCGTTGAAGGTTACGGGTATGGCTACACCTTC
TRBD2	TRBJ2-3	once	TRBV6-2/TRBV6-3	CASSSPGTSLADTQYF	TGTGCCAGCAGTTCCCCCGGGACTAGTCTGGCAGATACGCAGTATTTT
-	TRBJ2-1	-	TRBV7-9	CASSLGDEQFF	TGTGCCAGCAGTTTGGGGGATGAGCAGTTCTTC
-	TRBJ1-5	-	TRBV20-1	CSAETGRSNQPQHF	TGCAGTGCCGAAACCGGCCGCTCTAATCAGCCCCAGCATTTT
-	TRBJ2-2	-	TRBV28	CASNNPSVDGELFF	TGTGCCAGCAACAACCCTTCGGTAGACGGGGAGCTGTTTTTT
-	TRBJ2-3	-	TRBV3-1	CASSPRTTTDTQYF	TGTGCCAGCAGCCCTCGGACGACCACAGATACGCAGTATTTT
-	TRBJ2-3	-	TRBV9	CASSAGTTMQDTQYF	TGTGCCAGCAGCGCCGGGACCACCATGCAAGATACGCAGTATTTT
-	TRBJ1-1	-	TRBV5-1	CASSLGGGRISKIEAFF	TGCGCCAGCAGCTTGGGCGGGGGGCGGATAAGCAAGATTGAAGCTTTCTTT
-	TRBJ2-1	-	TRBV12-2	CASRAHRAIRSDEQFF	TGTGCAAGTCGGGCCCATCGAGCGATCCGCTCCGATGAGCAGTTCTTC
-	TRBJ2-2	-	TRBV30	CAWSVGQRSTGELFF	TGTGCCTGGAGTGTGGGTCAGAGGAGCACCGGGGAGCTGTTTTTT
-	TRBJ1-5	-	TRBV20-1	CSASPAAANDQPQHF	TGCAGTGCCTCCCCCGCGGCAGCAAATGATCAGCCCCAGCATTTT
-	TRBJ1-2	-	TRBV5-6	CASRLPTAVAIGYGYTF	TGTGCCAGCAGACTCCCCACCGCGGTGGCGATCGGCTATGGCTACACCTTC
-	TRBJ1-2	-	TRBV20-1	CRASNSYDYGYTF	TGCAGGGCTAGTAACAGTTACGACTATGGCTACACCTTC
-	TRBJ2-6	-	TRBV4-1	CASSLSRGGANVLTF	TGCGCCAGCAGCCTGAGTAGGGGTGGGGCCAACGTCCTGACTTTC
-	TRBJ2-6	-	TRBV5-4	CASSPGPQGGANVLTF	TGTGCCAGCAGCCCCGGGCCCCAGGGTGGGGCCAACGTCCTGACTTTC
-	TRBJ2-5	-	TRBV7-2	CASSRGQSKGQTQYF	TGTGCCAGCAGCCGTGGACAGTCAAAGGGGCAGACCCAGTACTTC
-	TRBJ2-5	few	TRBV7-2	CASSTEGTWLLQETQYF	TGTGCCAGCAGCACGGAGGGAACGTGGCTGCTCCAAGAGACCCAGTACTTC
-	TRBJ1-2	-	TRBV5-1	CASSFAMGDGYTF	TGCGCCAGCAGCTTCGCTATGGGTGATGGCTACACCTTC
TRBD1	TRBJ1-2	once	TRBV5-1	CASSLATGGNDYTF	TGCGCCAGCAGCTTGGCCACAGGGGGAAACGACTACACCTTC
-	TRBJ1-2	-	TRBV3-1	CASSQETGGYTF	TGTGCCAGCAGCCAAGAAACGGGGGGCTACACCTTC
-	TRBJ2-2	-	TRBV28	CASSAGIGELFF	TGTGCCAGCAGTGCCGGAATCGGGGAGCTGTTTTTT
-	TRBJ2-3	-	TRBV24-1	CATSDLQAGGTDTQYF	TGTGCCACCAGTGATTTGCAGGCAGGGGGGACAGATACGCAGTATTTT
TRBD2	TRBJ2-7	-	TRBV12-3/TRBV12-4	CASSLETSGFYEQYF	TGTGCCAGCAGTTTAGAAACTAGCGGGTTCTACGAGCAGTACTTC
TRBD1	TRBJ1-5	-	TRBV19	CASSIRSGGQPQHF	TGTGCCAGTAGTATTCGGTCAGGGGGTCAGCCCCAGCATTTT
TRBD1	TRBJ2-3	-	TRBV12-3/TRBV12-4	CASRYTGQGARTQYF	TGTGCCAGCAGATACACGGGACAGGGGGCGCGTACGCAGTATTTT
TRBD1	TRBJ2-6	-	TRBV25-1	CASSEYGTGAGANVLTF	TGTGCCAGCAGTGAATACGGGACAGGGGCTGGGGCCAACGTCCTGACTTTC
-	TRBJ2-7	-	TRBV28	CASSPRNEQYF	TGTGCCAGCAGTCCCCGCAACGAGCAGTACTTC
-	TRBJ2-3	once	TRBV29-1	CSVDHGDTQYF	TGCAGCGTTGACCATGGGGATACGCAGTATTTT
TRBD2	TRBJ2-7	-	TRBV5-4	CASSLLAGSSYEQYF	TGTGCCAGCAGCTTGCTAGCGGGGAGCTCCTACGAGCAGTACTTC
-	TRBJ1-1	-	TRBV12-3/TRBV12-4	CASSFLNTEAFF	TGTGCCAGCAGTTTTTTGAACACTGAAGCTTTCTTT
-	TRBJ1-1	-	TRBV18	CASSRKRTDNEAFF	TGTGCCAGCTCACGGAAGAGAACAGACAATGAAGCTTTCTTT
-	TRBJ1-1	-	TRBV27	CASSARQAATEAFF	TGTGCCAGCAGTGCCCGACAGGCGGCCACTGAAGCTTTCTTT
-	TRBJ1-6	-	TRBV5-1	CASSLRSSYNSPLHF	TGTGCCAGCAGTTTAAGGAGCTCCTATAATTCACCCCTCCACTTT
TRBD1	TRBJ2-7	-	TRBV20-1	CSAIRTGGIYEQYF	TGCAGTGCAATAAGGACAGGGGGGATTTACGAGCAGTACTTC
TRBD1	TRBJ1-1	-	TRBV20-1	CSAKPRDRTYLEAFF	TGCAGTGCTAAACCTCGGGACAGGACATACCTTGAAGCTTTCTTT
TRBD1	TRBJ1-1	-	TRBV29-1	CSVATGLNTEAFF	TGCAGCGTTGCGACAGGGCTGAACACTGAAGCTTTCTTT
-	TRBJ1-5	-	TRBV24-1	CATSDLKGPSNQPQHF	TGTGCCACCAGTGATTTGAAGGGACCCAGCAATCAGCCCCAGCATTTT
TRBD1	TRBJ1-5	-	TRBV2	CASSAGQAGQPQHF	TGTGCCAGCAGTGCCGGACAGGCCGGACAGCCCCAGCATTTT
TRBD1	TRBJ1-1	-	TRBV28	CASTRQGAGNTEAFF	TGTGCCAGCACTCGACAGGGGGCTGGAAACACTGAAGCTTTCTTT
-	TRBJ1-2	-	TRBV5-8	CASSLEQGTDGYTF	TGTGCCAGCAGCTTGGAGCAGGGGACGGATGGCTACACCTTC
-	TRBJ1-1	-	TRBV5-1	CASSLIPNTEAFF	TGCGCCAGCAGCTTGATCCCGAACACTGAAGCTTTCTTT